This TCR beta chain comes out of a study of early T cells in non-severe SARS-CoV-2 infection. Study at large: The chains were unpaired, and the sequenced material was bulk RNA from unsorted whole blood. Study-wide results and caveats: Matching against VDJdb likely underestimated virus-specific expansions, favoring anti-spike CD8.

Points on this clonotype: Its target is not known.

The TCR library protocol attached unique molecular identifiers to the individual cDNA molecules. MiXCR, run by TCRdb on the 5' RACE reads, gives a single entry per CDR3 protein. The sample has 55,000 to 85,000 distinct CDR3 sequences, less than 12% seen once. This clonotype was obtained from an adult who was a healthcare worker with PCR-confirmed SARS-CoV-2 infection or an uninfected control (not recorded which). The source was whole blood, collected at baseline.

This CDR3 is CASSHGQDLTDTQYF. CDR3 nucleotides: TGTGCCAGCAGCCACGGACAGGACCTCACAGATACGCAGTATTTT. The chain joins TRBV4-2 to TRBJ2-3; 7 nucleotides agree with TRBD1. With V trimmed by 3 bases and J by 2 bases, 5 bases remained unmatched. CDR3 size: 15 residues. Per the germline V gene, CDR1 is LGHNA and CDR2 is YNFKEQ.